This T cell receptor beta chain derives from a study of T-cell memory formation after mild COVID-19. This clonotype was observed a few times. Its matching antigen is unknown. With V trimmed by 5 bases and J by 4 bases, 10 bases remained unmatched. CDR1 and CDR2 from the germline V gene are SEHNR and FQNEAQ (reference sequence). This CDR3 comprises 16 residues. MiXCR, run by TCRdb on the 5' RACE reads, gives a single entry per CDR3 protein. Of about 81,000 distinct CDR3 sequences listed, nearly 25% were seen once; the top ten hold approximately 45%. Findings of the study overall: Some clones that responded turned up in pre-infection memory, which suggests that cross-reactive memory joined in.

The sequencing input was PBMCs or a T cell subset sorted from them (not recorded which). The gene calls are TRBV7-9 and TRBJ2-5; 10 bases map to TRBD1. The sequence was collected from a man younger than 35 who had mild COVID-19 (a few samples of this study predate the infection). Cell type and time point are not known. CDR3 DNA: TGTGCCAGCAGCCAGGCCGGGACAGGGGAGGGAGAGACCCAGTACTTC. It codes for CASSQAGTGEGETQYF.